This T cell receptor beta chain was documented in a study of blood T cell repertoires in COVID-19. Profiled with immunoSEQ multiplex PCR; TCRdb holds only in-frame clones, not every one. The table includes 95,000 to 110,000 clones, about four fifths detected once. V shed 6 bases and J 1 base; nucleotides not matched to a gene: 10. CDR1 ENHRY and CDR2 SYGVKD come from the germline V gene. CDR3 length: 17 residues. This sequence joins TRBV10-3 and TRBJ1-2; 11 bases align to TRBD1. This sequence was found in a woman aged 80 or over with active or convalescent COVID-19. Sequencing input: peripheral blood. CDR3 DNA sequence: TGTGCCATCAGCGACCGGGACAGGGGGAATTTTAACTATGGCTACACCTTC. Translated: CAISDRDRGNFNYGYTF.